The rows below give T cell receptor beta chains drawn from one sample of a study of vaccination and CD4 T cells after COVID-19. Antigen specificity for these receptors is unknown. MiXCR, applied by TCRdb to the PCR reads, yields one record per CDR3 protein. The sample has about 8,100 distinct CDR3 sequences; about 31% are singletons. Sample: CD4+ T cells from blood, cultured in vitro. Source of these receptors: a human donor in good health. Each CDR3 is given with its conserved first and last residue. Each record gives: D gene, clone size, V gene, J gene, CDR3 DNA, CDR3 protein. The D gene is left open where the match is weak. Some rows have no size entry. The others give once, few or many, or a class for an expanded clone.

>NA|few|TRBV10-3|TRBJ2-3
TGTGCCATCGGGCGGACAAGCACAGATACGCAGTATTTT
CAIGRTSTDTQYF
>TRBD1|NA|TRBV7-2|TRBJ1-2
TGTGCCAGCAGCCAGGGACAGGGGTATGGCTTCACCTTC
CASSQGQGYGFTF
>TRBD2|NA|TRBV20-1|TRBJ2-1
TGCAGTGCTAGAGTTCTGGGAGGGACTTACAATGAGCAGTTCTTC
CSARVLGGTYNEQFF
>TRBD2|NA|TRBV7-8|TRBJ2-1
TGTGCCAGCAGCTTAGGACTAGCGAGGGGCAATGAGCAGTTCTTC
CASSLGLARGNEQFF
>NA|NA|TRBV28|TRBJ1-5
TGTGCCAGCAGTTTTGGAGGGTTTGGCAATCAGCCCCAGCATTTT
CASSFGGFGNQPQHF
>NA|few|TRBV6-2/TRBV6-3|TRBJ2-7
TGTGCCAGCAGTTACTCTGGCCTGCAGTACGAGCAGTACTTC
CASSYSGLQYEQYF
>NA|NA|TRBV7-9|TRBJ1-1
TGTGCCAGCAGCTTAGCGGCCGGGTCAGAAGCTTTCTTT
CASSLAAGSEAFF
>NA|once|TRBV10-3|TRBJ2-3
TGTGCCACAAGGGGGGGGTTTAAGACAGATACGCAGTATTTT
CATRGGFKTDTQYF
>NA|NA|TRBV11-2|TRBJ1-1
TGTGCCAGCAGCAGGGTACCCGGGGGCCGGACTGAAGCTTTCTTT
CASSRVPGGRTEAFF
>TRBD1|NA|TRBV5-5|TRBJ1-6
TGTGCCAGCAGCCTAGACAGGGCTCCACCCCTCCACTTT
CASSLDRAPPLHF
>NA|few|TRBV21-1|TRBJ2-3
TGTGCCAGAGACCCGGTAAGAGATACGCAGTATTTT
CARDPVRDTQYF
>NA|few|TRBV6-2/TRBV6-3|TRBJ1-1
TGTGCCAGCCAATTGGGGGTCCACACTGAAGCTTTCTTT
CASQLGVHTEAFF
>TRBD1|once|TRBV5-1|TRBJ1-2
TGCGCCAGCAGCTTGGCACAGGGGTACTATGGCTACACCTTC
CASSLAQGYYGYTF
>TRBD1|NA|TRBV5-1|TRBJ2-7
TGCGCCAGCAGCTCAGGGACAGGGATCTACGAGCAGTACTTC
CASSSGTGIYEQYF
>NA|NA|TRBV6-4|TRBJ2-3
TGTGCCAGCAGTGACTCTACGCAGTATTTT
CASSDSTQYF
>TRBD1|few|TRBV6-4|TRBJ1-2
TGTGCCAGCAGTGACGGTCAGGGGGCCAATGGCTACACCTTC
CASSDGQGANGYTF
>NA|medium-sized|TRBV20-1|TRBJ1-5
TGCAGTGCTAGAAGGACAGCAGGAAATCAGCCCCAGCATTTT
CSARRTAGNQPQHF
>TRBD2|few|TRBV6-1|TRBJ2-3
TGTGCCAGCAGATTAGCGGGCCCTAGCACAGATACGCAGTATTTT
CASRLAGPSTDTQYF
>NA|few|TRBV20-1|TRBJ2-3
TGCAGTGCTAGAGGGTGGGAGAGAGGGGATACGCAGTATTTT
CSARGWERGDTQYF
>TRBD1|NA|TRBV7-8|TRBJ1-5
TGTGCCAGCAGCTTAGACAGGGGGCGAGGTAGCAATCAGCCCCAGCATTTT
CASSLDRGRGSNQPQHF
>TRBD2|few|TRBV7-2|TRBJ2-1
TGTGCCAGCAGCCGCCATCTCCTAGCGGTTATCTACAATGAGCAGTTCTTC
CASSRHLLAVIYNEQFF
>TRBD2|NA|TRBV18|TRBJ2-1
TGTGCCAGCTCCCCGGGGGGCTCCTACAATGAGCAGTTCTTC
CASSPGGSYNEQFF